Listed here are 30 T cell receptor beta chains from one sample, sequenced in a study of T cell changes during pregnancy in multiple sclerosis. Produced via immunoSEQ multiplex PCR; TCRdb's table is partial and in-frame only. The table lists around 100,000 clones, around nine tenths of them singletons, with more than 0.95% in the top ten. Sequencing used peripheral blood, obtained in the second trimester of pregnancy. The receptors were sampled from a female donor with multiple sclerosis, enrolled in a pregnancy study.

This clone appeared a single time. This sequence joins TRBV28 and TRBJ1-2; no clear D. Per the germline V gene, CDR1 is MDHEN and CDR2 is SYDVKM. The V end lost 2 bases, the J end lost 6 bases, and 22 bases lay between the germline ends. The CDR3 has 17 residues. CDR3 protein: CASSLGRPGASPHGYTF. The CDR3 bases are TGTGCCAGCAGTTTAGGTCGCCCCGGAGCTAGTCCGCATGGCTACACCTTC.

The chain couples TRBV10-3 to TRBJ2-2; maybe TRBD2 (5 bases). This CDR3 comprises 14 residues. Trimming took 3 bases from V and 5 from J, leaving 10 bases between them. The germline V gene has CDR1 ENHRY and CDR2 SYGVKD. The CDR3 loop is CAISDPPGTGELFF. The CDR3 bases are TGTGCCATCAGTGATCCTCCGGGAACCGGGGAGCTGTTTTTT.

The genes are TRBV18 and TRBJ2-7; D is uncertain. Germline V gene sequence: CDR1 KGHSH, CDR2 LQKENI. Trimming shortened V by 6 bases and J by 2 bases, and 5 bases separated the two germline ends. This CDR3 region has 11 residues. CDR3 DNA: TGTGCCAGCTCCACACCCTACGAGCAGTACTTC. This sequence encodes CASSTPYEQYF.

The V gene is TRBV14, the J gene TRBJ1-2; the D gene is possibly TRBD1 (6 bases). Trimming took 4 bases from V and 8 from J, leaving 20 bases between them. Germline CDR1 and CDR2: SGHDN and FVKESK. The CDR3 sequence is 15 residues long. This chain's CDR3 is CASSPFGGPLTGYTF. For the CDR3, the DNA is TGTGCCAGCAGCCCCTTTGGGGGCCCACTTACAGGCTACACCTTC.

This chain connects TRBV18 to TRBJ1-1, with D maybe TRBD1 (5 bases). V dropped 1 base and J dropped 1 base, with 10 bases sitting between them. The CDR3 is made up of 15 amino acids. Germline loops: CDR1 KGHSH, CDR2 LQKENI. The CDR3 here is CASSPRGGSNTEAFF. DNA of the CDR3: TGTGCCAGCTCACCACGGGGCGGATCGAACACTGAAGCTTTCTTT.

V usage is TRBV5-1 and J usage is TRBJ2-5, with 9 bases lining up with TRBD2. With 3 bases clipped from V and 0 bases from J, the junction kept 3 bases outside the gene matches. The CDR3 runs to 15 residues. CDR1 SGHRS and CDR2 YFSETQ come from the germline V gene. The DNA of the CDR3 is TGCGCCAGCAGCTCCAGCGGGGGGTACCAAGAGACCCAGTACTTC. This codes for CASSSSGGYQETQYF.

This chain uses TRBV10-3 with TRBJ2-1; 7 bases are shared with TRBD2. V trimming: 5 bases; J trimming: 8 bases; junction bases outside the gene matches: 3. Germline lookup yields CDR1 ENHRY and CDR2 SYGVKD. There are 12 residues in the CDR3. The CDR3 protein is CAISFREDEQFF. In DNA, the CDR3 is TGTGCCATCAGTTTCCGGGAGGATGAGCAGTTCTTC.

The V gene is TRBV28, the J gene TRBJ2-1; TRBD1 agrees at 10 bases. The length of the CDR3 is 15 residues. Trimming cost V 5 bases and J 10 bases; bases outside gene matches: 11. Germline V gives CDR1 MDHEN, CDR2 SYDVKM. The CDR3 nucleotides are TGTGCCAGCAGTACCAGGGGGACAGGGGCTAAAGAGCAGTTCTTC. This translates into CASSTRGTGAKEQFF. Based on the CDR3 plus reference TRBV28 and TRBJ2-1, the full variable domain is DVKVTQSSRYLVKRTGEKVFLECVQDMDHENMFWYRQDPGLGLRLIYFSYDVKMKEKGDIPEGYSVSREKKERFSLILESASTNQTSMYLCASSTRGTGAKEQFFGPGTRLTVL.

The V and J genes are TRBV9 and TRBJ1-1, with TRBD1 matching 8 bases. V was pared by 0 bases and J by 5 bases, with 6 bases of the junction left unmatched. Germline V gene sequence: CDR1 SGDLS, CDR2 YYNGEE. This CDR3 is built from 15 residues. CDR3 sequence reads: CASSVGGRGQTEAFF. The CDR3 region has the DNA TGTGCCAGCAGCGTAGGTGGCAGGGGGCAAACTGAAGCTTTCTTT.

This clone occurred a few times. Written as DNA, the CDR3 is TGTGCCAGCTCACCTTCCTCTAGTTACGAGCAGTACTTC. It codes for CASSPSSSYEQYF. The chain is built from TRBV18 and TRBJ2-7, with D hard to call. Germline lookup yields CDR1 KGHSH and CDR2 LQKENI. There are 13 residues in the CDR3. V was shortened by 3 bases and J by 4 bases, with 10 bases between the two germline ends.

The chain has TRBV28 and TRBJ2-2; D call uncertain. From germline, CDR1 is MDHEN and CDR2 SYDVKM. CDR3 length: 12 amino acids. V dropped 6 bases and J dropped 3 bases, with 5 bases sitting between them. CDR3: CASRPDTGELFF. DNA for the CDR3: TGTGCCAGCAGGCCAGACACCGGGGAGCTGTTTTTT.

The V call is TRBV10-3, the J call TRBJ2-3; TRBD1 aligns across 7 bases. The CDR3 is 16 residues long. In germline, CDR1 is ENHRY, CDR2 SYGVKD. V trimming: 5 bases; J trimming: 0 bases; junction bases outside the gene matches: 8. Written as DNA, the CDR3 is TGTGCCATCAGTACTGACAGGGTTAGCAGCACAGATACGCAGTATTTT. It encodes CAISTDRVSSTDTQYF.

The chain recombines TRBV5-4 with TRBJ2-7, with TRBD1 matching over 8 bases. Per the germline V gene, CDR1 is SGHNT and CDR2 is YYREEE (reference sequence). This CDR3 comprises 14 residues. With V trimmed by 0 bases and J by 4 bases, 3 bases remained unmatched. The CDR3 loop reads CASSLDRGVYEQYF. For the CDR3, the DNA is TGTGCCAGCAGCTTGGACAGGGGGGTATACGAGCAGTACTTC.

The chain has TRBV13 and TRBJ2-1; TRBD2 aligns across 8 bases. Germline CDR1 is PRHDT and CDR2 is FYEKMQ (reference sequence). Trimming removed 5 bases from V and 8 bases from J; junction bases left unmatched: 8. CDR3 length: 14 residues. In DNA form, the CDR3 reads TGTGCCAGCAGCCAGGGACTAGGCGGGGATGAGCAGTTCTTC. Amino acids: CASSQGLGGDEQFF.

This chain joins TRBV2 and TRBJ1-2; D unclear. V lost 7 bases to trimming and J lost 1 base, with 16 bases between them. The CDR3 has 15 amino acids. Per the germline V gene, CDR1 is SNHLY and CDR2 is FYNNEI. For the CDR3, the DNA is TGTGCCAGCATCTGGGAGGCGACCCATAACTATGGCTACACCTTC. This codes for CASIWEATHNYGYTF.

This rearrangement joins TRBV7-8 to TRBJ1-1; D not resolved. This CDR3 has 14 residues. Per the germline V gene, CDR1 is SGHVS and CDR2 is FQNEAQ. V was pared by 5 bases and J by 4 bases, with 14 bases between. CDR3 coding DNA: TGTGCCAGCAGCGTCCCCGCCGCGGGCACTGAAGCTTTCTTT. Amino acid sequence: CASSVPAAGTEAFF.

J is TRBJ2-5 and V is TRBV7-6; D is unclear. Germline assignment: CDR1 SGHVS and CDR2 FNYEAQ. Trimming left V 1 base short and J 5 bases short, with 14 bases between. The CDR3 runs 15 residues. The CDR3 is CASSLVFAAGETQYF. CDR3 coding DNA: TGTGCCAGCAGCTTAGTGTTTGCGGCTGGGGAGACCCAGTACTTC.

A single count supports this clone. The rearrangement links TRBV28 to TRBJ2-3; 16 bases match TRBD2. Germline V CDR1 and CDR2: MDHEN, SYDVKM. With V trimmed by 1 base and J by 4 bases, 11 bases remained unmatched. CDR3 length: 20 amino acids. The CDR3 sequence: CASSLLGGLAGGLEPDTQYF. CDR3 DNA sequence: TGTGCCAGCAGTTTATTGGGGGGACTAGCGGGAGGGCTAGAGCCAGATACGCAGTATTTT.

This chain connects TRBV30 to TRBJ2-1; 7 bases are a match to TRBD2. Trimming took 5 bases from V and 9 from J; bases not matched to a gene: 7. CDR1 and CDR2 (germline): GTSNPN, SVGIG (reference sequence). This CDR3 is 12 amino acids long. In DNA form, the CDR3 reads TGTGCCTGGCGGGACTACAGGAGTGAGCAGTTCTTC. It encodes CAWRDYRSEQFF.

The V and J genes are TRBV5-4 and TRBJ2-7; possibly TRBD1 for D (5 bases). Germline CDR1 reads SGHNT; CDR2 reads YYREEE (reference sequence). This CDR3 is built from 15 residues. The V end lost 4 bases, the J end lost 0 bases, and 14 bases lay between the germline ends. Here the CDR3 reads CASSRDSVSSYEQYF. The CDR3 region has the DNA TGTGCCAGCAGCCGCGACAGTGTCAGCTCCTACGAGCAGTACTTC.

This clone showed up just once. The J gene is TRBJ2-2, the V gene TRBV7-3, with TRBD2 matching 11 bases. V shed 3 bases and J 3 bases; nucleotides not matched to a gene: 3. CDR3 length equals 16 residues. The germline gives CDR1 SGHTA, CDR2 FQGTGA. The CDR3 loop reads CASSFTTSGDTGELFF. CDR3 DNA: TGTGCCAGCAGCTTTACGACTAGCGGGGACACCGGGGAGCTGTTTTTT.

The CDR3, as DNA: TGTGCCAGCAGCACAGGGTCCTACGAGCAGTACTTC. It yields the protein CASSTGSYEQYF. The chain couples TRBV7-9 to TRBJ2-7, with TRBD1 as a possible D gene (6 bases). The V end was cut by 5 bases, the J end by 1 base, with 6 bases between. The germline V gene has CDR1 SEHNR and CDR2 FQNEAQ (reference sequence). The CDR3 sequence is 12 residues long.

The chain recombines TRBV19 with TRBJ1-3; D is unresolved. Deletions cut 3 bases from V and 2 bases from J, with 8 bases between. Germline V gives CDR1 LNHDA, CDR2 SQIVND (reference sequence). This CDR3 region has 14 residues. The chain's CDR3 is CASSMTGTGNTIYF. CDR3 coding DNA: TGTGCCAGTAGTATGACCGGGACTGGAAACACCATATATTTT.

The V call is TRBV5-6, the J call TRBJ2-7; D may be TRBD2 (6 bases). Germline loops: CDR1 SGHDT, CDR2 YYEEEE. The germline V and J ends were trimmed by 3 bases and 2 bases, with 12 bases remaining between them. CDR3 length: 14 amino acids. The CDR3 DNA reads TGTGCCAGCAGCTCCGAGGGACTGACCTACGAGCAGTACTTC. This sequence encodes CASSSEGLTYEQYF. The full variable domain, in which reference TRBV5-6 and TRBJ2-7 provide the parts outside the CDR3, is DAGVTQSPTHLIKTRGQQVTLRCSPKSGHDTVSWYQQALGQGPQFIFQYYEEEERQRGNFPDRFSGHQFPNYSSELNVNALLLGDSALYLCASSSEGLTYEQYFGPGTRLTVT.

This clone came up once. This chain links TRBV19 with TRBJ1-4, with a weak D call TRBD1 (5 bases). The CDR3 totals 14 residues. Trimming removed 3 bases from V and 8 bases from J, with 13 bases in between. Germline V gives CDR1 LNHDA, CDR2 SQIVND (reference sequence). DNA for the CDR3: TGTGCCAGTAGTATGGGGAGGGGTGAAGAAAAACTGTTTTTT. This translates into CASSMGRGEEKLFF.

The rearrangement uses TRBV7-2 and TRBJ2-1, with 12 bases fitting TRBD2. Looked up from germline, CDR1 is SGHTA and CDR2 is FQGNSA. V was clipped by 5 bases and J by 8 bases; unmatched bases: 7. This CDR3 has 15 residues. The CDR3 region is CASSPSGRGLHEQFF. In DNA, the CDR3 is TGTGCCAGCAGCCCTAGCGGGAGGGGGCTGCATGAGCAGTTCTTC. Filled out from reference TRBV7-2 and TRBJ2-1, the complete variable domain reads GAGVSQSPSNKVTEKGKDVELRCDPISGHTALYWYRQSLGQGLEFLIYFQGNSAPDKSGLPSDRFSAERTGGSVSTLTIQRTQQEDSAVYLCASSPSGRGLHEQFFGPGTRLTVL.

The chain uses TRBV27 and TRBJ2-1; TRBD2 matches 8 bases. Per germline, CDR1 MNHEY and CDR2 SMNVEV (reference sequence). CDR3 size: 15 residues. V lost 5 bases and J lost 3; bases outside the gene matches: 6. The DNA for the CDR3 is TGTGCCAGCAGTGCCCCGGGACTAGGCTACAATGAGCAGTTCTTC. Its protein product is CASSAPGLGYNEQFF.

This clone was detected only a few times. The V gene is TRBV2, the J gene TRBJ1-1; 7 bases are shared with TRBD1. Losses at the gene ends were 6 bases for V and 1 base for J; bases not matched to a gene: 11. Germline V gene sequence: CDR1 SNHLY, CDR2 FYNNEI. This CDR3 region has 16 residues. The CDR3 loop reads CASSVGTAAGNTEAFF. The CDR3 nucleotides read TGTGCCAGCAGCGTTGGGACAGCCGCTGGGAACACTGAAGCTTTCTTT.

The chain recombines TRBV27 with TRBJ1-2; 8 positions match TRBD1. The CDR3 is 15 residues long. The V gene end was trimmed by 5 bases and the J gene end by 4 bases; junction bases not matched to a gene: 9. CDR1 is MNHEY and CDR2 is SMNVEV in the germline V gene (reference sequence). CDR3 sequence: CASSLSRTGSYGYTF. The CDR3 DNA sequence: TGTGCCAGCAGTCTCTCCCGGACAGGGAGCTATGGCTACACCTTC.

The J gene is TRBJ2-1, the V gene TRBV2, with 9 bases aligning to TRBD2. The junction had 9 bases not matched to a gene; V was cut back by 10 bases and J by 8 bases. The CDR3 sequence is 13 residues long. Germline-derived CDR1 and CDR2 are SNHLY and FYNNEI. CDR3 in DNA: TGTGCCACCTCAGCGGGGGGCCAGTATGAGCAGTTCTTC. Amino acid sequence: CATSAGGQYEQFF.